These 2 T cell receptor beta chains were sequenced from one sample in a study of CD8 T cells in Susac syndrome. RNA in amounts of roughly 0.5 to 1 ug was reverse transcribed with random hexamers. TCRdb itself ran the immunoSEQ multiplex PCR reads through MiXCR, one entry per CDR3 protein. The table shows tens of thousands of distinct CDR3 sequences, with 75% to 95% occurring only once. Input material: CD8+ T cells from PBMCs. Every receptor here comes from a human donor with multiple sclerosis.

V is TRBV13 and J is TRBJ1-1; the D gene is possibly TRBD1 (5 bases). The CDR3 spans 14 residues. V was shortened by 5 bases and J by 5 bases, with 15 bases between the two germline ends. The V gene's germline CDR1 is PRHDT and CDR2 FYEKMQ (reference sequence). This chain's CDR3 is CASSPRGFETEAFF. CDR3 nucleotide sequence: TGTGCCAGCAGCCCGAGGGGTTTTGAGACTGAAGCTTTCTTT.

The chain combines TRBV9 with TRBJ2-6, with a possible D match to TRBD2 (5 bases). Trimming took 1 base from V and 0 from J, leaving 11 bases between them. The CDR3 loop spans 17 amino acids. Germline values: CDR1 SGDLS, CDR2 YYNGEE. The CDR3 protein is CASSVSRRDSGANVLTF. CDR3 sequence (DNA): TGTGCCAGCAGCGTAAGTAGACGGGACTCTGGGGCCAACGTCCTGACTTTC.